Listed below are T cell receptor beta chains from one sample, sequenced in a study of blood T cell repertoires in COVID-19. Measured with immunoSEQ multiplex PCR; TCRdb has only the in-frame clones, and not every one. Of about 260,000 clones listed, around 87% are singletons. The sequenced material came from peripheral blood. These TCRs come from a woman between 40 and 50 years old who had recovered from COVID-19. The CDR3 runs from the conserved cysteine through the conserved F or W. D genes are given only for firm matches. Only some rows state a clone size, as once, few, many or a class for expanded clones.

D gene	clone size	V gene	J gene	CDR3 length	CDR3 protein	CDR3 DNA
TRBD1	.	TRBV12-3/TRBV12-4	TRBJ1-3	13	CASSWDRRNTIYF	TGTGCCAGCAGTTGGGACAGACGAAACACCATATATTTT
.	.	TRBV20-1	TRBJ1-2	10	CSSGDYGYTF	TGCAGTTCGGGGGATTATGGCTACACCTTC
TRBD1	.	TRBV5-1	TRBJ2-1	16	CASSQPLTGQGNEQFF	TGCGCCAGCAGCCAACCTCTGACAGGGCAGGGCAATGAGCAGTTCTTC
.	few	TRBV27	TRBJ1-2	12	CATAQGGYGYTF	TGTGCCACCGCGCAGGGTGGCTATGGCTACACCTTC
TRBD2	.	TRBV3-1/TRBV3-2	TRBJ2-7	12	CASSQSGGEQYF	TGTGCCAGCAGCCAATCCGGGGGGGAGCAGTACTTC
.	.	TRBV18	TRBJ2-1	14	CASSRPTGYNEQFF	TGTGCCAGCTCACGCCCAACAGGGTACAATGAGCAGTTCTTC
.	.	TRBV4-1	TRBJ1-2	12	CASSHRNYGYTF	TGCGCCAGCAGCCACCGGAACTATGGCTACACCTTC
TRBD1	.	TRBV5-4	TRBJ2-2	14	CASSRDRITGELFF	TGTGCCAGCAGCCGGGACAGGATCACCGGGGAGCTGTTTTTT
TRBD1	.	TRBV5-4	TRBJ2-2	16	CASSLEAGGGTGELFF	TGTGCCAGCAGCTTGGAGGCAGGGGGCGGCACCGGGGAGCTGTTTTTT
TRBD2	once	TRBV19	TRBJ2-3	19	CASSTPFYLSGGQKDTQYF	TGTGCCAGTAGTACCCCCTTTTATCTTTCGGGGGGGCAGAAAGATACGCAGTATTTT
TRBD1	.	TRBV5-1	TRBJ1-1	15	CASSLRGAPNTEAFF	TGCGCCAGCAGCCTCAGGGGGGCCCCGAACACTGAAGCTTTCTTT
TRBD1	.	TRBV28	TRBJ2-5	15	CASKRTGGLRETQYF	TGTGCCAGCAAACGGACAGGGGGCTTGAGGGAGACCCAGTACTTC
TRBD1	few	TRBV2	TRBJ1-2	13	CASSGTGNYGYTF	TGTGCCAGCAGTGGGACAGGGAACTATGGCTACACCTTC
TRBD1	few	TRBV7-6	TRBJ1-5	13	CASSPGQFQPQHF	TGTGCCAGCAGCCCGGGACAGTTTCAGCCCCAGCATTTT
TRBD1	.	TRBV30	TRBJ1-2	14	CASWDRGLSYGYTF	TGTGCCTCTTGGGACAGGGGTCTTAGCTATGGCTACACCTTC
.	.	TRBV18	TRBJ1-2	17	CASSVRQSAWDGSGYTF	TGTGCCAGCTCAGTAAGACAGAGCGCCTGGGATGGATCTGGCTACACCTTC
TRBD2	.	TRBV5-8	TRBJ2-5	16	CASIVAWGGPQETQYF	TGTGCCAGCATCGTTGCCTGGGGGGGACCTCAAGAGACCCAGTACTTC
.	few	TRBV14	TRBJ1-6	13	CASSQMGNSPLHF	TGTGCCAGCAGCCAAATGGGCAATTCACCCCTCCACTTT
TRBD1	.	TRBV7-9	TRBJ2-7	13	CASSLGTGDEQYF	TGTGCCAGCAGCTTAGGCACAGGGGACGAGCAGTACTTC
TRBD2	.	TRBV4-1	TRBJ2-2	16	CASSQDRAGGLITLFF	TGCGCCAGCAGCCAAGATCGTGCGGGGGGGCTTATCACGCTGTTTTTT
TRBD1	.	TRBV7-7	TRBJ2-5	18	CASSTVPGQGAGQETQYF	TGTGCTAGCAGCACAGTCCCGGGACAGGGGGCCGGTCAGGAGACCCAGTACTTC
.	few	TRBV15	TRBJ2-5	13	CATSREYQETQYF	TGTGCCACCAGCAGGGAGTACCAAGAGACCCAGTACTTC
TRBD1	.	TRBV5-6	TRBJ2-1	15	CASSLQGDPYNEQFF	TGTGCCAGCAGCCTGCAGGGGGACCCATACAATGAGCAGTTCTTC
.	.	TRBV14	TRBJ1-1	15	CASSQDRGVRTEAFF	TGTGCCAGCAGCCAAGATCGGGGGGTACGGACTGAAGCTTTCTTT
.	few	TRBV5-4	TRBJ1-1	13	CASSLPRETEAFF	TGTGCCAGCAGCTTGCCCCGGGAGACTGAAGCTTTCTTT
TRBD2	few	TRBV3-1/TRBV3-2	TRBJ2-1	17	CASSLSGTSGVDNEQFF	TGTGCCAGCAGCCTTTCCGGGACTAGCGGGGTAGACAATGAGCAGTTCTTC
.	.	TRBV6-6	TRBJ1-1	13	CASSTIRNTEAFF	TGTGCCAGCAGTACTATCAGGAACACTGAAGCTTTCTTT
.	once	TRBV4-3	TRBJ1-4	15	CASSSFSSVDEKLFF	TGCGCCAGCAGCTCCTTTTCGAGCGTCGATGAAAAACTGTTTTTT
.	.	TRBV28	TRBJ2-5	14	CASSLLAGEETQYF	TGTGCCAGCAGTTTATTGGCAGGGGAAGAGACCCAGTACTTC
.	.	TRBV6-5	TRBJ2-1	13	CASSYDRYNEQFF	TGTGCCAGCAGTTACGACAGGTACAATGAGCAGTTCTTC
.	.	TRBV7-9	TRBJ2-2	12	CASSEGSGELFF	TGTGCCAGCAGCGAGGGTTCTGGGGAGCTGTTTTTT
.	.	TRBV30	TRBJ1-5	15	CAWGEGVNSNQPQHF	TGTGCCTGGGGAGAGGGGGTGAATAGCAATCAGCCCCAGCATTTT
TRBD2	.	TRBV5-1	TRBJ2-2	16	CASSFGTSGYTGELFF	TGCGCCAGCAGCTTCGGGACTAGCGGCTACACCGGGGAGCTGTTTTTT
TRBD1	.	TRBV2	TRBJ1-1	14	CASNPEQGNGGAFF	TGTGCCAGCAACCCTGAACAGGGGAACGGTGGGGCTTTCTTT
.	.	TRBV5-4	TRBJ1-1	12	CASSAGRPEAFF	TGTGCCAGCAGCGCCGGGAGGCCTGAAGCTTTCTTT
TRBD1	.	TRBV5-1	TRBJ2-7	16	CASSSAGQGPRYEQYF	TGCGCCAGCAGCTCAGCGGGACAGGGCCCTCGGTACGAGCAGTACTTC
TRBD1	few	TRBV19	TRBJ1-5	14	CASSKGQGTQPQHF	TGTGCCAGTAGTAAGGGACAGGGGACTCAGCCCCAGCATTTT
.	.	TRBV7-9	TRBJ1-5	14	CASSLGLSNQPQHF	TGTGCCAGCAGCTTGGGACTGAGCAATCAGCCCCAGCATTTT
.	.	TRBV19	TRBJ2-1	15	CASSTTGGTMPEQFF	TGTGCCAGTAGTACGACAGGTGGAACGATGCCTGAGCAGTTCTTC
TRBD1	.	TRBV15	TRBJ1-2	14	CATSREGYRGGYTF	TGTGCCACCAGCAGAGAGGGGTACAGGGGCGGCTACACCTTC
.	.	TRBV12-3/TRBV12-4	TRBJ2-2	12	CASSQITGELFF	TGTGCCAGCAGTCAGATCACCGGGGAGCTGTTTTTT
TRBD2	once	TRBV9	TRBJ2-1	13	CASSPGGAGVKFF	TGTGCCAGCAGCCCGGGGGGGGCGGGTGTTAAGTTCTTC
.	.	TRBV4-1	TRBJ1-2	13	CASSRETDYGYTF	TGCGCCAGCAGCCGAGAGACAGACTATGGCTACACCTTC